A selection of T cell receptor beta chains follows, all from one sample in a study of cytomegalovirus exposure and HLA in healthy donors. The table came from immunoSEQ multiplex PCR; TCRdb's copy has only in-frame clones and leaves some out. The sample records 200,000 to 300,000 clones, 85% being singletons. Sequencing input: PBMCs. Every receptor here comes from a girl between 2 and 10 years old in good health and CMV-seronegative. CDR3s include the opening cysteine and the closing phenylalanine or tryptophan. D genes are given only for firm matches. Only part of the rows carry a size: once, few, many, or a class if the clone is expanded.

d_gene: NA; abundance: NA; j_gene: TRBJ2-5; v_gene: TRBV5-1; CDR3nt: TGCGCCAGCAGCTTGTCTCAAGAGACCCAGTACTTC; CDR3aa: CASSLSQETQYF
d_gene: TRBD1; abundance: NA; j_gene: TRBJ1-4; v_gene: TRBV23-1; CDR3nt: TGCGCCAGCAGGCCGGGACAGATGGAAAAACTGTTTTTT; CDR3aa: CASRPGQMEKLFF
d_gene: TRBD1; abundance: NA; j_gene: TRBJ1-2; v_gene: TRBV19; CDR3nt: TGTGCCAGTAGTGCGACAGGGAAGGGGACCTATGGCTACACCTTC; CDR3aa: CASSATGKGTYGYTF
d_gene: TRBD1; abundance: NA; j_gene: TRBJ1-4; v_gene: TRBV4-2; CDR3nt: TGTGCCAGCAGCCGAGCCGGACAGGTCGGTGAAAAACTGTTTTTT; CDR3aa: CASSRAGQVGEKLFF
d_gene: NA; abundance: few; j_gene: TRBJ1-1; v_gene: TRBV7-9; CDR3nt: TGTGCCAGCAGCAATGTGGGGAGGAACACTGAAGCTTTCTTT; CDR3aa: CASSNVGRNTEAFF
d_gene: TRBD1; abundance: NA; j_gene: TRBJ2-7; v_gene: TRBV15; CDR3nt: TGTGCCACCAGCTTACGACAGGGGGCTTACGAGCAGTACTTC; CDR3aa: CATSLRQGAYEQYF
d_gene: NA; abundance: NA; j_gene: TRBJ2-7; v_gene: TRBV7-9; CDR3nt: TGTGCCAGCAGCTTTGGGGGCCGTGGAAACTCCTACGAGCAGTACTTC; CDR3aa: CASSFGGRGNSYEQYF
d_gene: TRBD2; abundance: NA; j_gene: TRBJ2-7; v_gene: TRBV4-2; CDR3nt: TGTGCCAGCAGCCTTCGGACTAGCGGGGGGGCGGACTCCTACGAGCAGTACTTC; CDR3aa: CASSLRTSGGADSYEQYF
d_gene: TRBD2; abundance: NA; j_gene: TRBJ2-7; v_gene: TRBV19; CDR3nt: TGTGCCAGTAGTAGGGGGGACAGTGACTCTAGCGGGAGGGACGAGCAGTACTTC; CDR3aa: CASSRGDSDSSGRDEQYF
d_gene: TRBD2; abundance: NA; j_gene: TRBJ2-5; v_gene: TRBV11-2; CDR3nt: TGTGCCAGCAGCTTAGCTTTGTTAGCGGGGCCTGAAGAGACCCAGTACTTC; CDR3aa: CASSLALLAGPEETQYF
d_gene: NA; abundance: NA; j_gene: TRBJ2-3; v_gene: TRBV2; CDR3nt: TGTGCCAGCAGAACGGAAACTGGAGGCACAGATACGCAGTATTTT; CDR3aa: CASRTETGGTDTQYF
d_gene: NA; abundance: NA; j_gene: TRBJ2-7; v_gene: TRBV5-1; CDR3nt: TGCGCCAGCAGCTTTGGGGCAGTCCCCTACGAGCAGTACTTC; CDR3aa: CASSFGAVPYEQYF
d_gene: NA; abundance: few; j_gene: TRBJ1-5; v_gene: TRBV19; CDR3nt: TGTGCCAGTAGTATCCGGGGCAATCAGCCCCAGCATTTT; CDR3aa: CASSIRGNQPQHF
d_gene: NA; abundance: once; j_gene: TRBJ1-1; v_gene: TRBV14; CDR3nt: TGTGCCAGCAGCCAGAGGGGAGGGAGGGGTGAAGCTTTCTTT; CDR3aa: CASSQRGGRGEAFF
d_gene: TRBD2; abundance: NA; j_gene: TRBJ2-1; v_gene: TRBV6-5; CDR3nt: TGTGCCAGCAGTGCTAGGAGCGGGGGGGCCCTCGAGCAGTTCTTC; CDR3aa: CASSARSGGALEQFF
d_gene: TRBD2; abundance: NA; j_gene: TRBJ2-2; v_gene: TRBV5-1; CDR3nt: TGCGCCAGCAGCAAGCAACTAGCGCCGAACACCGGGGAGCTGTTTTTT; CDR3aa: CASSKQLAPNTGELFF
d_gene: NA; abundance: NA; j_gene: TRBJ1-2; v_gene: TRBV5-1; CDR3nt: TGCGCCAGCAGCTTGGAGGCGACAGCTTATGGCTACACCTTC; CDR3aa: CASSLEATAYGYTF
d_gene: TRBD1; abundance: NA; j_gene: TRBJ2-1; v_gene: TRBV7-9; CDR3nt: TGTTCCAGCAGCAACCCTAGGACAGGGCACAATGAGCAGTTCTTC; CDR3aa: CSSSNPRTGHNEQFF
d_gene: NA; abundance: NA; j_gene: TRBJ1-4; v_gene: TRBV7-9; CDR3nt: TGTGCCAGCAGCTTTAGGGGGACTAATGAAAAACTGTTTTTT; CDR3aa: CASSFRGTNEKLFF
d_gene: NA; abundance: NA; j_gene: TRBJ2-3; v_gene: TRBV11-3; CDR3nt: TGTGCCAGCAGCTCCCGGACAGATACGCAGTATTTT; CDR3aa: CASSSRTDTQYF
d_gene: TRBD1; abundance: NA; j_gene: TRBJ1-5; v_gene: TRBV4-2; CDR3nt: TGTGCCAGCAGCCAAGTTGACAGGGCCTCGCAGCCCCAGCATTTT; CDR3aa: CASSQVDRASQPQHF
d_gene: TRBD2; abundance: NA; j_gene: TRBJ2-2; v_gene: TRBV27; CDR3nt: TGTGCCAGCAGTTCCCCCGGGTTCGGAGAGCGGGGAGGACCCTTCAACACCGGGGAGCTGTTTTTT; CDR3aa: CASSSPGFGERGGPFNTGELFF
d_gene: NA; abundance: NA; j_gene: TRBJ1-6; v_gene: TRBV4-1; CDR3nt: TGCGCCAGCAGCCAAGCGACAGCTTTGTTTAATTCACCCCTCCACTTT; CDR3aa: CASSQATALFNSPLHF
d_gene: NA; abundance: NA; j_gene: TRBJ2-1; v_gene: TRBV12-1; CDR3nt: TGTGCCAGCAGCTTTAGCGGGGGGTGGGGGTTCTTC; CDR3aa: CASSFSGGWGFF
d_gene: TRBD1; abundance: once; j_gene: TRBJ2-7; v_gene: TRBV30; CDR3nt: TGTGCCTGGAGTGTGAGGGGGCGAGAGCAGTACTTC; CDR3aa: CAWSVRGREQYF
d_gene: NA; abundance: NA; j_gene: TRBJ1-1; v_gene: TRBV9; CDR3nt: TGTGCCAGCAGCGGCCTCACGGGGGGGGCGGACACTGAAGCTTTCTTT; CDR3aa: CASSGLTGGADTEAFF
d_gene: TRBD1; abundance: once; j_gene: TRBJ1-2; v_gene: TRBV2; CDR3nt: TGTGCCACCCGACAGGGGGCGGTTGGCTACACCTTC; CDR3aa: CATRQGAVGYTF
d_gene: TRBD2; abundance: NA; j_gene: TRBJ2-3; v_gene: TRBV19; CDR3nt: TGTGCCAGTAGTACCACATCAATAATGCTAGCGGGGGCCACAGATACGCAGTATTTT; CDR3aa: CASSTTSIMLAGATDTQYF
d_gene: TRBD1; abundance: NA; j_gene: TRBJ2-7; v_gene: TRBV5-6; CDR3nt: TGTGCCAGCAGCACAGGACAGGGCTACGAGCAGTACTTC; CDR3aa: CASSTGQGYEQYF
d_gene: NA; abundance: NA; j_gene: TRBJ1-2; v_gene: TRBV6-1; CDR3nt: TGTGCCAGCAGTGAAGCCCGGGACTACTTTCTCTTC; CDR3aa: CASSEARDYFLF
d_gene: NA; abundance: NA; j_gene: TRBJ1-6; v_gene: TRBV19; CDR3nt: TGTGCCAGTAGTATAGGGGCGGGGGCGCAGTCACCCCTCCACTTT; CDR3aa: CASSIGAGAQSPLHF
d_gene: NA; abundance: NA; j_gene: TRBJ2-5; v_gene: TRBV10-3; CDR3nt: TGTGCCATCAGTGACGGGAGCGAAAGAGAGACCCAGTACTTC; CDR3aa: CAISDGSERETQYF
d_gene: TRBD2; abundance: NA; j_gene: TRBJ2-5; v_gene: TRBV19; CDR3nt: TGTGCCAGTAGTATAGGCCTGAGCGGGACGAGGGGTTGGGAGACCCAGTACTTC; CDR3aa: CASSIGLSGTRGWETQYF
d_gene: NA; abundance: NA; j_gene: TRBJ2-1; v_gene: TRBV9; CDR3nt: TGTGCCAGCAGCGTAGCTACAGGGAATGAGCAGTTCTTC; CDR3aa: CASSVATGNEQFF
d_gene: NA; abundance: NA; j_gene: TRBJ2-7; v_gene: TRBV6-5; CDR3nt: TGTGCCAGCAGTTCAGGTTTTAGCTCCTACGAGCAGTACTTC; CDR3aa: CASSSGFSSYEQYF
d_gene: TRBD2; abundance: few; j_gene: TRBJ2-1; v_gene: TRBV9; CDR3nt: TGTGCCAGCAGCGTAGGGGTTAGCGGGGGGGCCAGGTACAATGAGCAGTTCTTC; CDR3aa: CASSVGVSGGARYNEQFF
d_gene: TRBD1; abundance: NA; j_gene: TRBJ1-6; v_gene: TRBV5-1; CDR3nt: TGCGCCAGCAGCCCGTTGACAGGGCCTATCACTAATTCACCCCTCCACTTT; CDR3aa: CASSPLTGPITNSPLHF
d_gene: TRBD1; abundance: NA; j_gene: TRBJ2-7; v_gene: TRBV9; CDR3nt: TGTGCCAGCAGCGTAGGACAGGGGCCCTACGAGCAGTACTTC; CDR3aa: CASSVGQGPYEQYF
d_gene: TRBD2; abundance: NA; j_gene: TRBJ2-1; v_gene: TRBV7-9; CDR3nt: TGTGCCAGCATCCCGGACGGGGCTAGCGGGAAGGACAATGAGCAGTTCTTC; CDR3aa: CASIPDGASGKDNEQFF
d_gene: TRBD2; abundance: NA; j_gene: TRBJ2-1; v_gene: TRBV19; CDR3nt: TGTGCCAGTAGTGCCCTGGGACTAGCGGGAGTTGTTGAGCAGTTCTTC; CDR3aa: CASSALGLAGVVEQFF
d_gene: NA; abundance: NA; j_gene: TRBJ2-5; v_gene: TRBV27; CDR3nt: TGTGCCAGCAGTTCTGTGGCCCGCGAGACCCAGTACTTC; CDR3aa: CASSSVARETQYF
d_gene: TRBD2; abundance: NA; j_gene: TRBJ2-1; v_gene: TRBV2; CDR3nt: TGTGCCAGCAGGGGATGGGGGGGTGAGCAGTTCTTC; CDR3aa: CASRGWGGEQFF
d_gene: NA; abundance: NA; j_gene: TRBJ1-5; v_gene: TRBV5-1; CDR3nt: TGCGCCAGCAGCTTGGCCGGGAAAAGCAATCAGCCCCAGCATTTT; CDR3aa: CASSLAGKSNQPQHF
d_gene: TRBD1; abundance: NA; j_gene: TRBJ1-2; v_gene: TRBV5-1; CDR3nt: TGCGCCAGCAGCTGGGTACAGGGGGCACAAGGCTACACCTTC; CDR3aa: CASSWVQGAQGYTF
d_gene: NA; abundance: NA; j_gene: TRBJ1-2; v_gene: TRBV11-3; CDR3nt: TGTGCCAGCAGCTTAGGGTCAGGGGCCACGTATGGCTACACCTTC; CDR3aa: CASSLGSGATYGYTF
d_gene: TRBD2; abundance: NA; j_gene: TRBJ2-3; v_gene: TRBV2; CDR3nt: TGTGCCAGCAGTGCCGAGAAGCGGGGGAGCGCAGATACGCAGTATTTT; CDR3aa: CASSAEKRGSADTQYF
d_gene: TRBD2; abundance: NA; j_gene: TRBJ2-5; v_gene: TRBV11-2; CDR3nt: TGTGCCAGCAGCCCCCGGACTAGCGGGGGTGAGACCCAGTACTTC; CDR3aa: CASSPRTSGGETQYF
d_gene: NA; abundance: NA; j_gene: TRBJ1-1; v_gene: TRBV7-8; CDR3nt: TGTGCCAGCAGCTTAGGCCAGGTCAGTGAAGCTTTCTTT; CDR3aa: CASSLGQVSEAFF